This TCR beta chain is drawn from a study of blood T cells in healthy people across ages. This CDR3 has 16 residues. The germline gives CDR1 MDHEN, CDR2 SYDVKM. Alongside a J-beta primer mix, a sample-barcoded 5' primer served in a second PCR lasting about 7 to 11 cycles. Tagging of each cDNA molecule was performed by a template-switch adaptor with 12 random nucleotides. TCRdb analysed the 5' RACE reads with MiXCR anew, one entry per CDR3 protein. The sample carries fewer than 2 million distinct CDR3 sequences, around 42% recorded once. A word on this clonotype: As yet, its antigen is unknown.

Regarding the study as a whole: PBMC samples, being unsorted, prevented any conclusive comparison of naive and antigen-experienced cells.

This receptor was obtained from a human donor in good health. The gene calls are TRBV28 and TRBJ2-7; 9 nucleotides agree with TRBD1. The end of the DNA is better explained by TRBJ2-5, so the J call may be wrong. Sequenced sample: blood. The CDR3 nucleotides read TGTGCCAGCAGTTTATCGACAGGGGGTAGGGTGGAGACCCAGTACTTC. Translation gives CASSLSTGGRVETQYF.